The rows below give T cell receptor beta chains drawn from one sample of a study of glioma-infiltrating T cells after dendritic cell vaccination. Generated by immunoSEQ multiplex PCR, the TCRdb table keeps only in-frame clones and is missing some. The sample includes 50,000 to 70,000 clones, roughly 80% seen only once; the top ten take 15% to 18%. Sequencing was performed on blood, taken after dendritic cell vaccination. All receptors derive from a human donor with glioblastoma. The CDR3 runs from the conserved cysteine through the conserved F or W. The D gene is left open where the match is weak. The size field is filled for only some rows; it gives once, few, many or a size class.

length,size,V,D,J,CDR3,DNA
12,-,TRBV19,TRBD1,TRBJ2-7,CASRDRGREQYF,TGTGCCAGTAGGGACAGGGGGCGGGAGCAGTACTTC
16,few,TRBV15,TRBD2,TRBJ2-3,CATSRGTSGVTDTQYF,TGTGCCACCAGCAGAGGAACTAGCGGGGTGACAGATACGCAGTATTTT
15,-,TRBV10-3,TRBD1,TRBJ1-1,CAISASRDRVPEAFF,TGTGCCATCAGTGCATCCCGGGACAGGGTTCCTGAAGCTTTCTTT
16,-,TRBV4-1,TRBD1,TRBJ1-1,CASSPRFSTGTGEAFF,TGCGCCAGCAGCCCCCGATTCTCGACAGGGACAGGTGAAGCTTTCTTT
21,-,TRBV7-7,TRBD1,TRBJ1-4,CASSSQLLPGQGLPAGEKLFF,TGTGCTAGCAGCTCTCAACTCCTCCCGGGACAGGGCCTTCCAGCTGGGGAAAAACTGTTTTTT
15,-,TRBV25-1,-,TRBJ1-1,CASKPGLRMNTEAFF,TGTGCCAGCAAGCCGGGACTTCGCATGAACACTGAAGCTTTCTTT
16,-,TRBV10-3,TRBD2,TRBJ2-7,CAISAPVGREWDEQYF,TGTGCCATCAGTGCCCCCGTGGGGAGGGAGTGGGACGAGCAGTACTTC
17,few,TRBV19,TRBD1,TRBJ2-4,CASSNYLRDRDEDIQYF,TGTGCCAGTAGTAACTACCTCCGGGACAGGGATGAGGACATTCAGTACTTC
14,few,TRBV10-1,-,TRBJ2-3,CASSLQRRTDTQYF,TGCGCCAGCAGTCTCCAGCGGCGCACAGATACGCAGTATTTT
13,-,TRBV6-4,-,TRBJ1-4,CASSRQRNEKLFF,TGTGCCAGCAGTCGACAGCGCAATGAAAAACTGTTTTTT
14,-,TRBV29-1,TRBD1,TRBJ1-2,CSVLLILGGKGYTF,TGCAGCGTTTTACTCATTCTAGGGGGCAAGGGCTACACCTTC
14,-,TRBV5-1,-,TRBJ1-2,CASSLVQGNYGYTF,TGCGCCAGCAGCTTGGTACAGGGCAACTATGGCTACACCTTC
13,once,TRBV9,-,TRBJ2-1,CASSVGSYNEQFF,TGTGCCAGCAGCGTAGGTTCATACAATGAGCAGTTCTTC
14,-,TRBV27,-,TRBJ1-5,CASSLGRRGQPQHF,TGTGCCAGCAGTTTGGGCAGGCGTGGTCAGCCCCAGCATTTT
17,-,TRBV7-6,-,TRBJ1-6,CASSSGSLNGHNSPLHF,TGTGCCAGCAGCTCAGGGTCGCTAAATGGGCATAATTCACCCCTCCACTTT
15,once,TRBV7-7,TRBD1,TRBJ1-4,CASSLGDSLGEKLFF,TGTGCTAGCAGCTTAGGGGACAGCCTAGGTGAAAAACTGTTTTTT
15,-,TRBV4-2,TRBD2,TRBJ2-1,CASSHGLAGGDEQFF,TGTGCCAGCAGCCACGGACTAGCGGGAGGCGATGAGCAGTTCTTC
14,-,TRBV18,-,TRBJ1-5,CASSPQVDNQPQHF,TGTGCCAGCTCACCGCAGGTAGACAATCAGCCCCAGCATTTT
11,-,TRBV19,-,TRBJ2-4,CASRWSGIQYF,TGTGCCAGTAGGTGGTCGGGCATTCAGTACTTC
13,-,TRBV7-2,-,TRBJ1-1,CASRGEGNTEAFF,TGTGCCAGCAGGGGAGAGGGGAACACTGAAGCTTTCTTT
13,-,TRBV6-5,-,TRBJ1-2,CASSYSSRSGYTF,TGTGCCAGCAGTTACTCGAGTCGGTCTGGCTACACCTTC
14,-,TRBV5-6,-,TRBJ2-5,CASSVTGRQETQYF,TGTGCCAGCAGCGTGACAGGTCGCCAAGAGACCCAGTACTTC
15,once,TRBV7-2,-,TRBJ2-7,CASSLAPGLRYEQYF,TGTGCCAGCAGCTTAGCACCGGGACTTCGTTACGAGCAGTACTTC
15,-,TRBV6-5,-,TRBJ1-5,CASSYSGGGPQPQHF,TGTGCCAGCAGTTACTCTGGCGGGGGTCCCCAGCCCCAGCATTTT
14,-,TRBV27,-,TRBJ1-1,CASSLAGENTEAFF,TGTGCCAGCAGCCTTGCAGGGGAAAACACTGAAGCTTTCTTT
18,-,TRBV28,TRBD2,TRBJ2-7,CASSLDLASGSLFYEQYF,TGTGCCAGCAGTTTAGACCTGGCTAGCGGGAGCCTCTTCTACGAGCAGTACTTC
14,-,TRBV6-1,-,TRBJ1-2,CASNQRGPSYGYTF,TGTGCCAGTAACCAAAGGGGTCCGAGCTATGGCTACACCTTC
14,-,TRBV5-1,TRBD1,TRBJ2-5,CASSPLTGTGQQYF,TGCGCCAGCAGCCCACTCACCGGGACAGGGCAACAGTACTTC
11,-,TRBV11-2,-,TRBJ2-1,CASSPRVEQFF,TGTGCCAGCAGCCCCCGGGTTGAGCAGTTCTTC
12,-,TRBV25-1,-,TRBJ2-7,CASSESRDEQYF,TGTGCCAGCAGTGAATCCCGGGACGAGCAGTACTTC
15,-,TRBV2,-,TRBJ2-2,CASSEVRAGTGELFF,TGTGCCAGCAGTGAGGTACGAGCGGGCACCGGGGAGCTGTTTTTT
16,-,TRBV9,-,TRBJ2-3,CASGRQSSPSTDTQYF,TGTGCCAGCGGCCGACAGTCGAGCCCTAGCACAGATACGCAGTATTTT
15,once,TRBV4-3,TRBD1,TRBJ2-5,CASSQGGGRGETQYF,TGCGCCAGCAGCCAAGGAGGGGGCCGAGGAGAGACCCAGTACTTC
15,few,TRBV10-3,-,TRBJ2-2,CAISESRGLAGELFF,TGTGCCATCAGTGAGTCCAGGGGCCTGGCCGGGGAGCTGTTTTTT
14,-,TRBV5-1,-,TRBJ1-2,CASSGGPSDYGYTF,TGCGCCAGCAGCGGGGGCCCGTCGGACTATGGCTACACCTTC
15,-,TRBV6-1,-,TRBJ2-7,CASEDYNRGSYEQYF,TGTGCCAGCGAGGACTACAACAGGGGATCCTACGAGCAGTACTTC
13,-,TRBV6-5,TRBD1,TRBJ2-1,CASTPQQGNEQFF,TGTGCCAGCACCCCACAACAGGGGAATGAGCAGTTCTTC
15,-,TRBV6-5,TRBD1,TRBJ1-6,CAGSYGQGLGSPLHF,TGTGCCGGCAGTTACGGACAGGGACTTGGTTCACCCCTCCACTTT
16,once,TRBV23-1,-,TRBJ2-3,CASSPDGEISTDTQYF,TGCGCCAGCAGTCCAGACGGGGAGATTAGCACAGATACGCAGTATTTT
16,-,TRBV4-3,TRBD1,TRBJ2-1,CASICVGTASYNEQFF,TGCGCCAGCATATGCGTGGGGACAGCTAGTTACAATGAGCAGTTCTTC
19,-,TRBV14,TRBD1,TRBJ1-4,CASSHYRDRELIGEEQLFF,TGTGCCAGCAGCCATTACCGGGACAGGGAATTAATTGGGGAGGAACAACTGTTTTTT
12,-,TRBV7-2,-,TRBJ1-5,CASGRSNQPQHF,TGTGCCAGCGGCAGGAGCAATCAGCCCCAGCATTTT
12,-,TRBV28,-,TRBJ2-5,CASSLRVETQYF,TGTGCCAGCAGTTTGAGAGTGGAGACCCAGTACTTC
14,-,TRBV30,-,TRBJ1-2,CAWSAPPTAGGYTF,TGTGCCTGGAGTGCCCCCCCCACGGCGGGGGGCTACACCTTC
12,-,TRBV2,-,TRBJ1-6,CASSVGESPLHF,TGTGCCAGCAGTGTCGGGGAATCACCCCTCCACTTT
12,-,TRBV7-8,-,TRBJ2-7,CASRLASDEQYF,TGTGCCAGCAGGCTAGCCTCTGACGAGCAGTACTTC
15,-,TRBV5-1,TRBD1,TRBJ1-1,CASSLWTGSNTEAFF,TGCGCCAGCAGCCTCTGGACAGGGTCGAACACTGAAGCTTTCTTT
17,few,TRBV30,-,TRBJ1-6,CACRKGQGSSYNSPLHF,TGTGCCTGCCGAAAGGGGCAGGGTAGCTCCTATAATTCACCCCTCCACTTT